This T cell receptor beta chain was captured in a study of T cells in Graves' hyperthyroidism and ophthalmopathy. Whole-study findings and limits: The model anticipated ophthalmopathy a median approximately 6.7 months pre-onset.

Subjects aged 18 to 65 presented with newly diagnosed hyperthyroidism of less than 2 months' duration. Each diagnosis was grounded in clinical symptoms, serum thyroxine and TRAb, thyroid ultrasound, and orbital computed tomography. Regions amplified from RNA transcripts were the TCR beta CDR3 regions. HTBI primers drove first-round RT-PCR of the TCR CDR3. MiXCR was run by TCRdb on the multiplex PCR reads, yielding one entry per CDR3 protein. The sample lists 550,000 to 600,000 distinct CDR3 sequences; around 15% were seen once. Only a few counts were recorded for this clonotype. Its antigen is undetermined. The specimen sequenced was blood. This TCR came from a woman under 30 with Graves' hyperthyroidism.

The CDR3 nucleotides read TGTGCCAGCAGCGTAGGGGACAGCCTCTCCTACGAGCAGTACTTC. Protein sequence: CASSVGDSLSYEQYF. This rearrangement joins TRBV9 to TRBJ2-7; TRBD1 aligns across 7 bases. The length of the CDR3 is 15 residues. Germline assignment: CDR1 SGDLS and CDR2 YYNGEE. Losses at the gene ends were 0 bases for V and 0 bases for J; bases not matched to a gene: 3.